The T cell receptor beta chain described here comes from a study of cytomegalovirus exposure and HLA in healthy donors. Study as a whole: Clustering assigned 81% of the roughly 400 genotyped donors to the Caucasian-associated ancestry cluster. Study findings and constraints: Later, an analysis found that common viral pathogens appeared to be linked with several of the most significant clusters. In an earlier analysis, productive rearrangement rates for most beta V segments clustered near 87% or 30%. One variant, a missense change in DCLRE1C, was linked in a later analysis to TCR beta V- and J-gene trimming.

This PCR relied on a set of 60 Vbeta primers and 13 Jbeta primers. Libraries were prepared by immunoSEQ multiplex PCR; TCRdb keeps only in-frame clonotypes and omits some of them. The table has roughly 290,000 clones, 70% to 90% seen once; the top ten hold 2% to 3%. The CDR3 runs to 14 residues. Looked up from germline, CDR1 is MNHNY and CDR2 is SVGAGI (reference sequence). J was trimmed by 5 bases and V by 6 bases; bases with no gene match: 4. A note on this clone: Antigen specificity is unknown.

This chain uses TRBV6-6 with TRBJ1-4; TRBD1 aligns across 9 bases. Sequencing was carried out using PBMCs. The source of this sequence is a woman between 18 and 29 years old in good health and CMV-seronegative. The CDR3 coding sequence is TGTGCCAGCAGGGGACAGGGCAAAAATGAAAAACTGTTTTTT. This gives the protein CASRGQGKNEKLFF.